This section outlines one T cell receptor beta chain sequence together with its context. Germline V lookup: CDR1 SQVTM, CDR2 ANQGSEA. The CDR3 length is 13 residues. This record comes from a study of T cell changes during pregnancy in multiple sclerosis. Data came from immunoSEQ multiplex PCR; TCRdb stores just in-frame clones and leaves some out. This table has under 45,000 clones, around 93% appearing once. The sequence was obtained from a female donor with multiple sclerosis, enrolled in a pregnancy study. Sequences were derived from CD4+ T cells from peripheral blood mononuclear cells, sampled in the third trimester of pregnancy. The chain recombines TRBV29-1 with TRBJ2-2; 7 bases are a match to TRBD2. The CDR3 coding sequence is TGCAGTATGAGTCGGGGGGACTCCGGGGAGCTGTTTTTT. Translation: CSMSRGDSGELFF.